One sample yielded the 19 T cell receptor beta chains listed below, sequenced in a study of regulatory T cells in long-lasting Graves disease. Building of the TCR beta libraries involved iRepertoire HTBI primers and Arm-PCR of CDR3 regions. In TCRdb, the multiplex PCR reads were re-called with MiXCR into one record per CDR3 protein. The top ten clones hold around 15% of a sample with over 200,000 distinct CDR3 sequences, around a sixth of them seen once. Time point given: newly diagnosed GD, antithyroid drugs for less than 3 months. PBMCs provided the RNA from which the TCR library was made. This same sample was also taken into another study, of T cells in Graves' hyperthyroidism and ophthalmopathy.

This sample comprised peripheral blood mononuclear cells (PBMCs), obtained at new diagnosis, from a patient treated with antithyroid drugs. The receptors derive from a woman in her 30s with Graves disease.

This clonotype was observed many times. The chain combines TRBV7-2 with TRBJ1-2, with 10 positions matching TRBD1. The junction had 2 bases not matched to a gene; V was cut back by 2 bases and J by 2 bases. The CDR3 has 15 residues. CDR1 SGHTA and CDR2 FQGNSA come from the germline V gene. The DNA for the CDR3 is TGTGCCAGCAGCTTATCGGGACAGGGGAACTATGGCTACACCTTC. Amino acids: CASSLSGQGNYGYTF.

This clonotype was counted many times. The chain uses TRBV6-1 and TRBJ2-5; possible D gene TRBD1, 7 bases. This CDR3 has 11 residues. V shed 6 bases and J shed 14 bases, with 16 bases lying between them. Germline CDR1 reads MNHNS; CDR2 reads SASEGT. The DNA of the CDR3 is TGTGCCAGCAGCGGGGGACAGTTCTTTTACTTC. Translated, it gives CASSGGQFFYF.

J is TRBJ1-5 and V is TRBV19; no definite D call. This CDR3 region has 16 residues. Germline CDR1 is LNHDA and CDR2 is SQIVND (reference sequence). The V gene lost 2 bases and the J gene lost 3 bases, with 14 bases spanning the gap. The CDR3 sequence is CASSIIRPNSNQPQHF. CDR3 DNA: TGTGCCAGTAGTATAATCCGGCCTAACTCCAATCAGCCCCAGCATTTT.

In this sample, this clonotype turned up many times. The V gene is TRBV2, the J gene TRBJ2-3; the D is unclear. This CDR3 comprises 13 residues. V was pared by 3 bases and J by 2 bases, with 6 bases between. CDR1 and CDR2 (germline): SNHLY, FYNNEI. The DNA of the CDR3 is TGTGCCAGCAGTGATACGGCCACAGATACGCAGTATTTT. It codes for CASSDTATDTQYF. Filled out from reference TRBV2 and TRBJ2-3, the complete variable domain reads EPEVTQTPSHQVTQMGQEVILRCVPISNHLYFYWYRQILGQKVEFLVSFYNNEISEKSEIFDDQFSVERPDGSNFTLKIRSTKLEDSAMYFCASSDTATDTQYFGPGTRLTVL.

A note on this clonotype: A much more abundant neighbour one base away suggests this may be a read error. The V call is TRBV3-1, the J call TRBJ2-2; 8 bases are a match to TRBD2. CDR3 length: 14 amino acids. The ends lost 8 bases at V and 4 bases at J; junction bases unmatched: 6. CDR1 and CDR2 (germline): LGHDT, YNNKEL (reference sequence). In nucleotides, the CDR3 is TGTGCCAGCCGCGGGGGGATTTGCACCGGGGAGCTGTTTTTT. Amino acids: CASRGGICTGELFF.

The chain couples TRBV19 to TRBJ1-2; D gene ambiguous. The CDR3 loop spans 13 amino acids. Trimming removed 3 bases from V and 2 bases from J, with 7 bases in between. Per the germline V gene, CDR1 is LNHDA and CDR2 is SQIVND (reference sequence). CDR3 residues: CASSIEGNYGYTF. The CDR3 coding sequence is TGTGCCAGTAGTATTGAAGGGAACTATGGCTACACCTTC.

This clonotype was seen ten or more times. The V and J genes are TRBV5-1 and TRBJ2-6, with no clear D. Trimming cost V 5 bases and J 1 base, with 13 bases left between them. The CDR3 extends over 16 amino acids. CDR1 is SGHRS, CDR2 YFSETQ, per germline. The CDR3 DNA follows: TGCGCCAGCAGTTTCGTGGCGGTTTCTGGGGCCAACGTCCTGACTTTC. It specifies CASSFVAVSGANVLTF.

The chain employs TRBV5-1 and TRBJ1-4; weak D call: TRBD1 (5 bases). Germline V gene data show CDR1 as SGHRS and CDR2 as YFSETQ. The CDR3 length is 13 residues. V lost 4 bases, J lost 3 bases, and 7 bases lay in between. CDR3 loop: CASSKTANEKLFF. In DNA form, the CDR3 reads TGCGCCAGCAGCAAGACAGCTAATGAAAAACTGTTTTTT.

This clonotype was counted at least ten times. J is TRBJ2-1 and V is TRBV7-9, with 8 bases identical to TRBD2. Germline CDR1 is SEHNR and CDR2 is FQNEAQ (reference sequence). This CDR3 has 18 residues. V shed 4 bases, J shed 1 base, and the junction held 12 bases outside the gene matches. The CDR3 sequence: CASSSRGRGARSYNEQFF. CDR3 nucleotide sequence: TGTGCCAGCAGCTCCCGGGGGCGGGGGGCTCGATCCTACAATGAGCAGTTCTTC.

This clonotype came up many times. The chain uses TRBV18 and TRBJ1-1; TRBD1 is a possible D gene (5 bases). From germline, CDR1 is KGHSH and CDR2 LQKENI. Trimming shortened V by 8 bases and J by 7 bases, and 11 bases separated the two germline ends. This CDR3 contains 11 residues. The CDR3 DNA follows: TGTGCCAGCAGCCCCGACAGTGAAGCTTTCTTT. Translation gives CASSPDSEAFF.

This clonotype was recorded many times. The chain joins TRBV6-2 or TRBV6-3 to TRBJ1-4, with TRBD1 identical over 7 bases. CDR1 and CDR2 (germline): MNHEY, SVGEGT. Germline trimming cut 6 bases from V and 8 bases from J; bases unmatched to any gene: 9. CDR3 size: 14 residues. CDR3 DNA: TGTGCCAGCAGGTCTGACAGGGCGGAGGAAAAACTGTTTTTT. Translation: CASRSDRAEEKLFF.

Comments on this clonotype: This sequence is one base from a far larger clone and is likely a read error. J is TRBJ2-5 and V is TRBV20-1, with a tentative D call TRBD2 (6 bases). The DNA matches TRBJ2-1 better at its end, which makes the J call doubtful. CDR1 and CDR2 (germline): DFQATT, SNEGSKA (reference sequence). The CDR3 contains 14 residues. DNA for the CDR3: TGCAGTGCTAGAGATACGGGGAGGTACTACGAGCAGTTCTTC. As protein: CSARDTGRYYEQFF.

Ten or more counts support this clonotype. The chain combines TRBV5-8 with TRBJ2-1; D is ambiguous. Trimming pared 4 bases from V and 6 bases from J, leaving 20 bases between. The germline V gene encodes CDR1 SGHTS and CDR2 YDEGEE. The CDR3 has 16 residues. CDR3 DNA sequence: TGTGCCAGCAGCCCCCCCCCCAGGCTGGTGATCAATGAGCAGTTCTTC. The encoded protein is CASSPPPRLVINEQFF.

This clonotype was counted many times. Its ends do not fully match the called genes, so a read error is possible. The rearrangement links TRBV5-1 to TRBJ2-3, with a tentative D call TRBD1 (6 bases). The CDR3 runs 13 residues. Germline V gene data show CDR1 as SGHRS and CDR2 as YFSETQ. CDR3 nucleotides: TGCGCGAGCAACACAGGGTCCGCAGATACGCAGTATTTT. It encodes CASNTGSADTQYF. Full variable domain (missing parts from reference TRBV5-1 and TRBJ2-3): KAGVTQTPRYLIKTRGQQVTLSCSPISGHRSVSWYQQTPGQGLQFLFEYFSETQRNKGNFPGRFSGRQFSNSRSEMNVSTLELGDSALYLCASNTGSADTQYFGPGTRLTVL.

There are many counts of this clonotype. J is TRBJ2-2 and V is TRBV2; TRBD2 might be the D (5 bases). V was pared by 6 bases and J by 7 bases, with 12 bases between. Germline assignment: CDR1 SNHLY and CDR2 FYNNEI. The CDR3 length is 13 residues. The CDR3 bases are TGTGCCAGCAGCATGGACTCTAGCGGGGAGCTGTTTTTT. This sequence encodes CASSMDSSGELFF.

This clonotype was detected ten times or more. The rearrangement links TRBV5-6 to TRBJ2-1; D remains ambiguous. Per the germline V gene, CDR1 is SGHDT and CDR2 is YYEEEE. The CDR3 contains 13 residues. The V end was cut by 6 bases, the J end by 5 bases, with 12 bases between. In DNA, the CDR3 is TGTGCCAGCACCCAAGACCGGAACAATGAGCAGTTCTTC. Protein product: CASTQDRNNEQFF.

This clonotype was counted ten times or more. This chain links TRBV20-1 with TRBJ2-3, with a weak D call TRBD2 (5 bases). Trimming cost V 4 bases and J 14 bases, with 16 bases left between them. CDR1 is DFQATT and CDR2 is SNEGSKA in the germline V gene (reference sequence). The CDR3 is 11 amino acids. The CDR3 nucleotides read TGCAGTGCTATCGCCGGGAACCTATTGTATTTT. Its translation is CSAIAGNLLYF.

Turning to this clonotype: This may be a read error: a much more frequent sequence differs by one nucleotide. The J gene is TRBJ2-5, the V gene TRBV2; possibly TRBD2 for D (6 bases). This CDR3 comprises 10 residues. CDR1 and CDR2 from the germline V gene are SNHLY and FYNNEI. DNA for the CDR3: TGTGCCAGCAGTGGTATGGACTATAGGTTC. Protein product: CASSGMDYRF.

In its sample, this clonotype was seen many times. The chain recombines TRBV29-1 with TRBJ1-1; D is possibly TRBD1 (6 bases). V was cut by 5 bases and J by 3 bases, with 10 bases left in between. The CDR3 length is 12 residues. Per germline, CDR1 SQVTM and CDR2 ANQGSEA. The CDR3 loop reads CSVNRVDTEAFF. For the CDR3, the DNA is TGCAGCGTTAACAGGGTTGACACTGAAGCTTTCTTT. Full variable domain (remainder filled in from reference TRBV29-1 and TRBJ1-1): SAVISQKPSRDICQRGTSLTIQCQVDSQVTMMFWYRQQPGQSLTLIATANQGSEATYESGFVIDKFPISRPNLTFSTLTVSNMSPEDSSIYLCSVNRVDTEAFFGQGTRLTVV.